This T cell receptor beta chain was found in a study of blood T cell repertoires in COVID-19. Study-wide background: Samples of COVID-19 (acute and convalescent) were obtained from the United States, Italy and Spain.

Authors' processing steps: Estimation of nucleated cell counts was performed using reference gene primer amplification. The table came from immunoSEQ multiplex PCR; TCRdb's copy has only in-frame clones and leaves some out. The DNA gave D and trimming, while V, J and clone size come from that table. The data hold about 80,000 clones, with around 81% observed a single time. This CDR3 has 15 residues. Trimming took 3 bases from V and 5 from J, leaving 17 bases between them. Germline loops: CDR1 SGHRS, CDR2 YFSETQ. The chain is built from TRBV5-1 and TRBJ1-2; weak D call: TRBD1 (6 bases). The clonotype originates from a human donor in a cohort sampled during active COVID-19. The specimen was peripheral blood. This CDR3 reads CASSSAMDRTYGYTF. The DNA for the CDR3 is TGCGCCAGCAGCTCAGCAATGGACAGAACTTATGGCTACACCTTC. Combining the CDR3 with reference TRBV5-1 and TRBJ1-2 gives the whole variable domain KAGVTQTPRYLIKTRGQQVTLSCSPISGHRSVSWYQQTPGQGLQFLFEYFSETQRNKGNFPGRFSGRQFSNSRSEMNVSTLELGDSALYLCASSSAMDRTYGYTFGSGTRLTVV.